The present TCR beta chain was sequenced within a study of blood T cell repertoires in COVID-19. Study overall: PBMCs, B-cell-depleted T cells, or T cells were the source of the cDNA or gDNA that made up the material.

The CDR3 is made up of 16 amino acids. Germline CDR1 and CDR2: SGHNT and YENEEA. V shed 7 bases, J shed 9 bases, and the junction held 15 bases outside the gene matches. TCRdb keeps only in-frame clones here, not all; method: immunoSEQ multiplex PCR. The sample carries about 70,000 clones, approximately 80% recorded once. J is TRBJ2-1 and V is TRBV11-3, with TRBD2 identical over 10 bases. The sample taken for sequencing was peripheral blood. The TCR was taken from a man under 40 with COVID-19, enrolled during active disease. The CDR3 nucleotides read TGTGCCAGCACCACAGAACCTAGCGGGAGATTAAGTGAGCAGTTCTTC. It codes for CASTTEPSGRLSEQFF.